This T cell receptor beta chain stems from a study of cytomegalovirus exposure and HLA in healthy donors. A multiplex PCR was run with 60 Vbeta primers and 13 Jbeta primers. Using immunoSEQ multiplex PCR, the repertoire was profiled, and TCRdb retains in-frame clones only, with some absent. The repertoire holds roughly 120,000 clones, around three quarters seen once, with 2% in the top ten. Study-level points and caveats: Being productive about 87% or about 30% of the time was typical of most TCR beta V segments in an earlier analysis.

This CDR3 is built from 12 residues. The germline V gene has CDR1 WSHSY and CDR2 SAAADI. Points on this clone: Its target is unknown.

The sequence was collected from a man aged 18 to 35 in good health and CMV-seronegative. The chain combines TRBV10-2 with TRBJ2-5; possible D gene TRBD1, 7 bases. Near its end, the DNA agrees better with TRBJ2-7, so the J call may be wrong. Sequencing was performed on PBMCs. CDR3 protein: CASREGAYEQYF. CDR3 in DNA: TGCGCCAGCAGGGAGGGGGCGTACGAGCAGTACTTC.